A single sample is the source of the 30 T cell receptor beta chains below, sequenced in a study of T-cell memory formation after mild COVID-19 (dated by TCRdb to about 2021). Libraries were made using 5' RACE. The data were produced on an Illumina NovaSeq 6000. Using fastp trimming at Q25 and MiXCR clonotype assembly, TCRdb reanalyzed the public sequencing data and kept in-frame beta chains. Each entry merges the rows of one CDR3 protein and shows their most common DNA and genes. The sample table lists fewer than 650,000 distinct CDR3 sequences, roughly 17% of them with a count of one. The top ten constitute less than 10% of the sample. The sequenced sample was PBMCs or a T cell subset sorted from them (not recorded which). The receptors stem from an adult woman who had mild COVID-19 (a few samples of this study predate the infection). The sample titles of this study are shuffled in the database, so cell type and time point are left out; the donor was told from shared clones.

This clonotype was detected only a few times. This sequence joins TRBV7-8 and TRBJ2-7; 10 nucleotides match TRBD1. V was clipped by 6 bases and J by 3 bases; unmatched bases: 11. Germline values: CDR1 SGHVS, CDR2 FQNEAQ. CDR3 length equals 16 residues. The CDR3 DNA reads TGTGCCAGCAGTACCCCGAGGGACAGGGGAGACTACGAGCAGTACTTC. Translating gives CASSTPRDRGDYEQYF.

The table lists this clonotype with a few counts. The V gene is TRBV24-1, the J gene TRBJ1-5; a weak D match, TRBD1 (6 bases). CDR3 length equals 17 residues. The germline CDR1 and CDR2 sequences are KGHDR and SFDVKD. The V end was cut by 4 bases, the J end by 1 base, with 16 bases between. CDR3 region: CATSDSGAGQSNQPQHF. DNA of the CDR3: TGTGCCACCAGTGACTCAGGGGCGGGTCAGAGCAATCAGCCCCAGCATTTT.

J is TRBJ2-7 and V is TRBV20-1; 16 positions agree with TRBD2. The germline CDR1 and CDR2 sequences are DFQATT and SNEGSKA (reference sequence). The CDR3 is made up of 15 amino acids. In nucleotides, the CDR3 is TGCAGCGCCGGGACTAGCGGGAGGGCCGCCTACGAGCAGTACTTC. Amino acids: CSAGTSGRAAYEQYF.

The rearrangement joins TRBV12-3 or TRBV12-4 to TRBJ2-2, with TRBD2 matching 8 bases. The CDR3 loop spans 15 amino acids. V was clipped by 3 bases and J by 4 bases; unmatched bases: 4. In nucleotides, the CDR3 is TGTGCCAGCAGTTTTCGGGGGGGCCGCACCGGGGAGCTGTTTTTT. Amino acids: CASSFRGGRTGELFF.

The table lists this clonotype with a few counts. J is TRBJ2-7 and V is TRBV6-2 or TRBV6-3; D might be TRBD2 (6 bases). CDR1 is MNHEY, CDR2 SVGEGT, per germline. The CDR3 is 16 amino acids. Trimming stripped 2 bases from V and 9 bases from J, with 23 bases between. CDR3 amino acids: CASSYPTSPIGYVQYF. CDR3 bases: TGTGCCAGCAGTTACCCTACTAGCCCTATTGGATATGTGCAGTACTTC.

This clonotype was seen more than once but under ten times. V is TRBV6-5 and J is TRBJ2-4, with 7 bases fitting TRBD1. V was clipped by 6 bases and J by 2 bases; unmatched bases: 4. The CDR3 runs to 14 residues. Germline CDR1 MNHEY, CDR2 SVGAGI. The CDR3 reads CASRPTGTKNIQYF. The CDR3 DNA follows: TGTGCCAGCAGACCGACAGGGACCAAAAACATTCAGTACTTC.

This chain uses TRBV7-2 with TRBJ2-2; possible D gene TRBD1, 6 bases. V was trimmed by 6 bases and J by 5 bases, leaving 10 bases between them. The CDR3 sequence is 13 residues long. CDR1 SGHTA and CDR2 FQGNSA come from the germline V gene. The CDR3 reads CASSYDRTGELFF. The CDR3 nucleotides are TGTGCCAGCAGTTATGACAGGACCGGGGAGCTGTTTTTT.

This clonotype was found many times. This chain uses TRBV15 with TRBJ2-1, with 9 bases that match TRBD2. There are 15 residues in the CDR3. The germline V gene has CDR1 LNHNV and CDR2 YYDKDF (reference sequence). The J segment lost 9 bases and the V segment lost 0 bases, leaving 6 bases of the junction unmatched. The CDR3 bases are TGTGCCACCAGCAGAGATCTAGCGGGAATGAGTGAGCAGTTCTTC. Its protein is CATSRDLAGMSEQFF.

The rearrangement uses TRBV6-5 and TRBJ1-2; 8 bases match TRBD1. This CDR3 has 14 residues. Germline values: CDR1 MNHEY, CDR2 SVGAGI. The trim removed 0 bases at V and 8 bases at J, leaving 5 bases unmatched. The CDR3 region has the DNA TGTGCCAGCAGTTACTCCGGACAGGGCGGAGGCTACACCTTC. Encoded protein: CASSYSGQGGGYTF.

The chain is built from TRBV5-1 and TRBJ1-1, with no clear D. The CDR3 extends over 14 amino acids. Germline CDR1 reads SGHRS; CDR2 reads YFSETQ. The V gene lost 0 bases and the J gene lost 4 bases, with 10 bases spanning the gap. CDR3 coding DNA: TGCGCCAGCAGCTTGGAGAACGCCCGCACTGAAGCTTTCTTT. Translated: CASSLENARTEAFF. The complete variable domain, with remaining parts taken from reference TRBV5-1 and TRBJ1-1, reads KAGVTQTPRYLIKTRGQQVTLSCSPISGHRSVSWYQQTPGQGLQFLFEYFSETQRNKGNFPGRFSGRQFSNSRSEMNVSTLELGDSALYLCASSLENARTEAFFGQGTRLTVV.

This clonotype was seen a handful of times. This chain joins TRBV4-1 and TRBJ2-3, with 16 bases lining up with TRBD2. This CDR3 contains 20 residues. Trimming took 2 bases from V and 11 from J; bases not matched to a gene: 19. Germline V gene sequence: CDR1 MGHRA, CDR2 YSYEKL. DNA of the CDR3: TGCGCCAGCAGCCAACCACCGGGACTAGCGGGGGGGCTTTTAGATAGGAGGCAGTATTTT. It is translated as CASSQPPGLAGGLLDRRQYF.

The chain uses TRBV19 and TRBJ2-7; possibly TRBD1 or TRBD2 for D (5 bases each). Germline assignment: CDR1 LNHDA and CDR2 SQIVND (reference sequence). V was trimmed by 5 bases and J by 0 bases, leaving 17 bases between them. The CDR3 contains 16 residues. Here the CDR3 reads CASSPTGQANSYEQYF. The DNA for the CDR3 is TGTGCCAGTAGTCCGACGGGGCAGGCCAACTCCTACGAGCAGTACTTC.

CDR3 sequence: CASQRGLGEKLFF. In DNA, the CDR3 is TGTGCCAGTCAAAGGGGGCTAGGTGAAAAACTGTTTTTT. The chain couples TRBV12-3 or TRBV12-4 to TRBJ1-4; TRBD1 matches at 7 bases. This CDR3 region has 13 residues. Trimming cost V 9 bases and J 7 bases; bases outside gene matches: 8.

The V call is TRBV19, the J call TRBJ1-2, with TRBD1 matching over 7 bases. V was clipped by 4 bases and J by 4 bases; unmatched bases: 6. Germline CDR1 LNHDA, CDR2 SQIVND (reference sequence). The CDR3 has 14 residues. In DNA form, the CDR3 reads TGTGCCAGTAGTACCGGGACAGTGGGCTATGGCTACACCTTC. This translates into CASSTGTVGYGYTF.

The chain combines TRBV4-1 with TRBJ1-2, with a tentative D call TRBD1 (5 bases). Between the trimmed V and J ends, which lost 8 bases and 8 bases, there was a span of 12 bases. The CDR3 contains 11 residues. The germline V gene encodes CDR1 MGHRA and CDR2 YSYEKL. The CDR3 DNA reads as TGCGCCAGCGCCACAGGAGGCGGCTACACCTTC. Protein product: CASATGGGYTF.

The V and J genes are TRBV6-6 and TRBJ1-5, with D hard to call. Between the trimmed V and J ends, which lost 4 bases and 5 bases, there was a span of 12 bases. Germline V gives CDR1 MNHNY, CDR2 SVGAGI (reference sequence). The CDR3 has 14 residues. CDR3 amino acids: CASSFLDGDQPQHF. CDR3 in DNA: TGTGCCAGCAGTTTCCTGGACGGGGATCAGCCCCAGCATTTT.

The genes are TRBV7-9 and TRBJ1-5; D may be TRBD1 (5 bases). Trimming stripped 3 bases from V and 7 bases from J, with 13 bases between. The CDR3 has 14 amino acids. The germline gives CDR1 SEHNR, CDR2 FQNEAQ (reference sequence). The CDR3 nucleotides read TGTGCCAGCAGCTTGGGGGGTCCCGACCAGCCCCAGCATTTT. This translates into CASSLGGPDQPQHF.

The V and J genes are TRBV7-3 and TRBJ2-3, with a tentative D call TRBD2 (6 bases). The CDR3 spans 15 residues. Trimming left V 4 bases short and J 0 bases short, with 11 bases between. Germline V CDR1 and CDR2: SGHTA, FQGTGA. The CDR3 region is CASSSGGPSTDTQYF. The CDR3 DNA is TGTGCCAGCAGCTCAGGAGGGCCCAGCACAGATACGCAGTATTTT.

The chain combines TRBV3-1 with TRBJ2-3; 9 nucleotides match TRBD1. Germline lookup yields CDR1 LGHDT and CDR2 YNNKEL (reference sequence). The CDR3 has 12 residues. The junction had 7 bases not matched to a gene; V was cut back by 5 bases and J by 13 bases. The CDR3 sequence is CASSGPGQGKYF. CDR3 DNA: TGTGCCAGCAGCGGACCGGGACAGGGAAAGTATTTT.

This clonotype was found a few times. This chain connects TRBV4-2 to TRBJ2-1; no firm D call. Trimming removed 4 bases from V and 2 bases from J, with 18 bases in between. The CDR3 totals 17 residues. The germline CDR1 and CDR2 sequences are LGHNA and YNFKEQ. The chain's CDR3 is CASSPDLAFGPYNEQFF. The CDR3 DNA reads TGTGCCAGCAGCCCGGATTTGGCGTTTGGACCCTACAATGAGCAGTTCTTC.

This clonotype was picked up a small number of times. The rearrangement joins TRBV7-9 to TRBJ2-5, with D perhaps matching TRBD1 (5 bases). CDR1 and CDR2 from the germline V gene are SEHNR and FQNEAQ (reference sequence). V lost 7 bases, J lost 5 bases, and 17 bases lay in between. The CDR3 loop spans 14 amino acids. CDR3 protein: CASIMSGSPETQYF. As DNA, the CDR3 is TGTGCCAGCATCATGTCAGGGTCCCCCGAGACCCAGTACTTC.

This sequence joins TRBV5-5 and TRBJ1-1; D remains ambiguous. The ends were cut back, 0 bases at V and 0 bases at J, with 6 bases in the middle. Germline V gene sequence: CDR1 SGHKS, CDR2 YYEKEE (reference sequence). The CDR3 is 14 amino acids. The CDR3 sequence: CASSLEPLNTEAFF. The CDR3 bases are TGTGCCAGCAGCTTGGAACCGTTGAACACTGAAGCTTTCTTT. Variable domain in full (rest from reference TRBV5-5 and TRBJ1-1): DAGVTQSPTHLIKTRGQQVTLRCSPISGHKSVSWYQQVLGQGPQFIFQYYEKEERGRGNFPDRFSARQFPNYSSELNVNALLLGDSALYLCASSLEPLNTEAFFGQGTRLTVV.

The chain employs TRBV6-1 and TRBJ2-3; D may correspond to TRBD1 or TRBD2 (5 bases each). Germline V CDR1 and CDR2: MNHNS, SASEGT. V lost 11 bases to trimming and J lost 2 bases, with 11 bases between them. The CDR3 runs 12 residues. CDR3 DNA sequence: TGTGCCTGTGGGACCTACACAGATACGCAGTATTTT. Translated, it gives CACGTYTDTQYF.

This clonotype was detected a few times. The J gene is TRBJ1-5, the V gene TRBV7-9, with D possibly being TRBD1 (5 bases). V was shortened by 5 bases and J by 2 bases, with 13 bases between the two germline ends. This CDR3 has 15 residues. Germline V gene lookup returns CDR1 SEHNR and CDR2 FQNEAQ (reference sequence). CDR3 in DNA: TGTGCCAGCAGCCCCGGACACGGAGGCAATCAGCCCCAGCATTTT. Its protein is CASSPGHGGNQPQHF.

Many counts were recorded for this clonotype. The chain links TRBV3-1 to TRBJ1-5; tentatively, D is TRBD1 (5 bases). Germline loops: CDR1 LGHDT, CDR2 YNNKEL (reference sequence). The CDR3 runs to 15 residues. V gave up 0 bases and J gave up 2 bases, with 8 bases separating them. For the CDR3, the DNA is TGTGCCAGCAGCCAAGATGCGGGGGGCAATCAGCCCCAGCATTTT. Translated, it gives CASSQDAGGNQPQHF.

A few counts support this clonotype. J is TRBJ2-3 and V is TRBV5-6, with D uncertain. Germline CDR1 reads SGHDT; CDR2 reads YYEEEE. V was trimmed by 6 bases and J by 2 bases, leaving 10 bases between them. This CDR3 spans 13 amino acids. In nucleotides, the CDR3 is TGTGCCAGCACTGTGCTTTACACAGATACGCAGTATTTT. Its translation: CASTVLYTDTQYF. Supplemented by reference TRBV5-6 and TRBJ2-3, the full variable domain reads DAGVTQSPTHLIKTRGQQVTLRCSPKSGHDTVSWYQQALGQGPQFIFQYYEEEERQRGNFPDRFSGHQFPNYSSELNVNALLLGDSALYLCASTVLYTDTQYFGPGTRLTVL.

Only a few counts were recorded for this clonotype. Here the CDR3 reads CASTPSDGPGTQYF. The DNA of the CDR3 is TGTGCCAGCACCCCGTCAGATGGTCCCGGGACCCAGTACTTC. The chain couples TRBV12-3 or TRBV12-4 to TRBJ2-5; unclear D gene. The CDR3 has 14 amino acids. Trimming took off 7 bases at V and 7 bases at J, with 19 bases between the two ends.

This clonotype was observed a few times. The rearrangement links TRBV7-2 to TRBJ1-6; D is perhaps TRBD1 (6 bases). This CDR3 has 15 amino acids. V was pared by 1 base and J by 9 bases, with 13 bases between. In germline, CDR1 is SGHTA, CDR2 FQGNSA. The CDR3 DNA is TGTGCCAGCAGCTTAGTGGGAGGGGGTAGTTCACCCCTCCACTTT. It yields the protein CASSLVGGGSSPLHF.

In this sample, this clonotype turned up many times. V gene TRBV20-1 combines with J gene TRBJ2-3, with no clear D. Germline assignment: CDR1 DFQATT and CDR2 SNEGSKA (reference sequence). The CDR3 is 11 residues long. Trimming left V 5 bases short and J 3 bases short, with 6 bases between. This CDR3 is CSARRTDTQYF. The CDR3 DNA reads TGCAGTGCTCGCCGAACAGATACGCAGTATTTT.

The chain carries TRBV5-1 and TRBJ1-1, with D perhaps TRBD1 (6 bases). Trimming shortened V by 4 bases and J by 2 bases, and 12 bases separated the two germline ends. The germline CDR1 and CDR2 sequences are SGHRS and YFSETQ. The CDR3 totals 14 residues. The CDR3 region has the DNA TGCGCCAGCAGCATTCGGACAGCAAACACTGAAGCTTTCTTT. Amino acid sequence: CASSIRTANTEAFF.